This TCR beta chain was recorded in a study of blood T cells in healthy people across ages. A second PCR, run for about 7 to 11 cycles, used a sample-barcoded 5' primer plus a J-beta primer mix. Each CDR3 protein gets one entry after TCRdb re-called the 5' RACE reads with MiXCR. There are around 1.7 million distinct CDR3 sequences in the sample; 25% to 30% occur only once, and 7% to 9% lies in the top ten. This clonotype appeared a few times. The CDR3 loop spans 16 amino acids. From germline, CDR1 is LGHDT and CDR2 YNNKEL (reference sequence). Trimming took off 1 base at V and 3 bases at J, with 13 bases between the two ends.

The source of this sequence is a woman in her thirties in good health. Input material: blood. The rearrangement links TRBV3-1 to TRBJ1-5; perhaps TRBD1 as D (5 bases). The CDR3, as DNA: TGTGCCAGCAGCCAAGGTTACAGGACCCTCAATCAGCCCCAGCATTTT. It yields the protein CASSQGYRTLNQPQHF. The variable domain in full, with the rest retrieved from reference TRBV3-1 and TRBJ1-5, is DTAVSQTPKYLVTQMGNDKSIKCEQNLGHDTMYWYKQDSKKFLKIMFSYNNKELIINETVPNRFSPKSPDKAHLNLHINSLELGDSAVYFCASSQGYRTLNQPQHFGDGTRLSIL.